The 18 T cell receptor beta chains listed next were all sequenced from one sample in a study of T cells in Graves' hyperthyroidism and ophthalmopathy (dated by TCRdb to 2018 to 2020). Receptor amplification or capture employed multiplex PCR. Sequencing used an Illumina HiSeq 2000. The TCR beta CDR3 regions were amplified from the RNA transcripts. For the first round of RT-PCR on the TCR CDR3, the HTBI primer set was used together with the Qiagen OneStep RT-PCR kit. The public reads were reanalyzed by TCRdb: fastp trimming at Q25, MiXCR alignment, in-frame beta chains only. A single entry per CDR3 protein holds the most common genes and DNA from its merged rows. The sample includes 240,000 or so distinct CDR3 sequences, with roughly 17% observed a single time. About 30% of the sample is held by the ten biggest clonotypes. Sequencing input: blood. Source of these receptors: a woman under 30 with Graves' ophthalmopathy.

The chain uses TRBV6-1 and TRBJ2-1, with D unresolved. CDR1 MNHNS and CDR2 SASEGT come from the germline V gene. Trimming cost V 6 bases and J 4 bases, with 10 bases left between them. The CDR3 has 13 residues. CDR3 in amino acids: CASSESRYNEQFF. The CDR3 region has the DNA TGTGCCAGCAGCGAATCCAGGTACAATGAGCAGTTCTTC.

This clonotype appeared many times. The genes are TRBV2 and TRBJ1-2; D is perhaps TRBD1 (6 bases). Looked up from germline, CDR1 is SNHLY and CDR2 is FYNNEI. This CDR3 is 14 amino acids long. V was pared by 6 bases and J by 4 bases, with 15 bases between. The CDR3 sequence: CASSENREIYGYTF. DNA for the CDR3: TGTGCCAGCAGCGAAAACAGGGAGATCTATGGCTACACCTTC.

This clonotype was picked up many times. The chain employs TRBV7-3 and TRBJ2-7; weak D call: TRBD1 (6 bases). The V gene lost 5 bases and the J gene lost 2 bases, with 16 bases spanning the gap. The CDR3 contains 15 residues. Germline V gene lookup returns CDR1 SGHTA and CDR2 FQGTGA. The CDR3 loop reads CASSRAAGETYEQYF. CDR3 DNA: TGTGCCAGCAGCCGCGCGGCAGGGGAGACCTACGAGCAGTACTTC.

The CDR3 region is CAISAGRNNEQFF. The CDR3 nucleotides are TGTGCCATCAGTGCAGGGAGAAACAATGAGCAGTTCTTC. This rearrangement joins TRBV10-3 to TRBJ2-1, with D possibly called TRBD1 or TRBD2 (5 bases each). V lost 4 bases and J lost 5, with 9 bases in between. Germline values: CDR1 ENHRY, CDR2 SYGVKD. The CDR3 length is 13 residues.

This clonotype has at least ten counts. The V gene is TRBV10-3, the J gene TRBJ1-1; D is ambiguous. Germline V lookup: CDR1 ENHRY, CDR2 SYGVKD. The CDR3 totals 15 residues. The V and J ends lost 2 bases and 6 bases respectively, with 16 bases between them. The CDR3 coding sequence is TGTGCCATCAGTGAGAGCGACCCCCGCGGGGCTGAAGCTTTCTTT. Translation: CAISESDPRGAEAFF.

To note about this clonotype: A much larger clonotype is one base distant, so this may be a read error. The CDR3: CASRQDRDGDYGYTF. In DNA form, the CDR3 reads TGTGCCAGCAGGCAAGACAGGGACGGGGACTATGGCTACACCTTC. The chain uses TRBV4-2 and TRBJ1-2; 7 bases are shared with TRBD1. Germline assignment: CDR1 LGHNA and CDR2 YNFKEQ. This CDR3 contains 15 residues.

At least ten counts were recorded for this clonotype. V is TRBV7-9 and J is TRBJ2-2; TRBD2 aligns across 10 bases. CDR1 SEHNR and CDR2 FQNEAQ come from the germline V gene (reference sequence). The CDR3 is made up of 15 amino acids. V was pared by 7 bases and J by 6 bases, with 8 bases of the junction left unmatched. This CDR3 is CASKASGSPAGELFF. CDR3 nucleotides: TGTGCCAGCAAGGCTAGCGGGAGCCCGGCCGGGGAGCTGTTTTTT.

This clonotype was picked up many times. CDR3 sequence reads: CASSLGGSNTEAFF. The CDR3 DNA reads as TGTGCCAGCAGCTTAGGGGGTTCGAACACTGAAGCTTTCTTT. The V call is TRBV11-3, the J call TRBJ1-1; D not certain. The CDR3 totals 14 residues. V was clipped by 1 base and J by 1 base, with 7 bases between them. Germline values: CDR1 SGHNT, CDR2 YENEEA.

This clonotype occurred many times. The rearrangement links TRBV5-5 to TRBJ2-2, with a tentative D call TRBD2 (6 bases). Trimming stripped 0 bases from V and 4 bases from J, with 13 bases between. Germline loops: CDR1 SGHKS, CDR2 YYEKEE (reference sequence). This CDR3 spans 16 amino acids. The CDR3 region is CASSLVPTGSTGELFF. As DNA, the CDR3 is TGTGCCAGCAGCTTGGTTCCCACCGGGAGCACCGGGGAGCTGTTTTTT.

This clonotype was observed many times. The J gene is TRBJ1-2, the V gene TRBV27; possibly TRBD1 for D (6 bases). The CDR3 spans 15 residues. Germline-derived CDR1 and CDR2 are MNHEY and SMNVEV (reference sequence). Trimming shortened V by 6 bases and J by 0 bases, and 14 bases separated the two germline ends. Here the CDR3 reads CASSALQGPNYGYTF. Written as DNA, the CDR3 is TGTGCCAGCAGCGCACTACAGGGTCCTAACTATGGCTACACCTTC.

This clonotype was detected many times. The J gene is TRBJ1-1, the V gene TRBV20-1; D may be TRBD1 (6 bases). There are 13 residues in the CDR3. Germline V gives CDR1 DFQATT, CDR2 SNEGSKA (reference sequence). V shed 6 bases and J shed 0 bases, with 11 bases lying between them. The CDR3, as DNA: TGCAGTGCAGTGACAGGCATGAACACTGAAGCTTTCTTT. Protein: CSAVTGMNTEAFF.

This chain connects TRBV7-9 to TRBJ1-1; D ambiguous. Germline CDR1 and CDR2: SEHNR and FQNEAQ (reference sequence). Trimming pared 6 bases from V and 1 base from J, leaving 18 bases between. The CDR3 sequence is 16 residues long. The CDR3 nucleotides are TGTGCCAGCAGTTTTGGACCCTGGACGGAGAACACTGAAGCTTTCTTT. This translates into CASSFGPWTENTEAFF. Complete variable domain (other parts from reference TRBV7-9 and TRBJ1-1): DTGVSQNPRHKITKRGQNVTFRCDPISEHNRLYWYRQTLGQGPEFLTYFQNEAQLEKSRLLSDRFSAERPKGSFSTLEIQRTEQGDSAMYLCASSFGPWTENTEAFFGQGTRLTVV.

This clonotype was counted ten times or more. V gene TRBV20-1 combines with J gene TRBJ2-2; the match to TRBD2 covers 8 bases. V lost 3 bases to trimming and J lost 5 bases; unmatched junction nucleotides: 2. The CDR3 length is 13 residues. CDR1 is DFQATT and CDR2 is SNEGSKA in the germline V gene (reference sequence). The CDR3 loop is CSARREVTGELFF. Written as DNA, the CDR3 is TGCAGTGCTAGGCGGGAGGTAACCGGGGAGCTGTTTTTT.

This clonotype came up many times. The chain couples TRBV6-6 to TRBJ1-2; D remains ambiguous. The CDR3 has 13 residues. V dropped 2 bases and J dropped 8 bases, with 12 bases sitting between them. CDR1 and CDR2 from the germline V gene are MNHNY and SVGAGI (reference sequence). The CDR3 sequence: CASSYTLPGGYTF. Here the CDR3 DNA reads TGTGCCAGCAGTTACACGCTCCCTGGAGGCTACACCTTC.

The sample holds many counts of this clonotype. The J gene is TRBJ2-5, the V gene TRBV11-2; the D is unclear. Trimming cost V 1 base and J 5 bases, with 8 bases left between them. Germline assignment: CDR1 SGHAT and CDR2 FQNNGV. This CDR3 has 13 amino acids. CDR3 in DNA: TGTGCCAGCAGCTTAGGGATCATTGAGACCCAGTACTTC. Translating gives CASSLGIIETQYF.

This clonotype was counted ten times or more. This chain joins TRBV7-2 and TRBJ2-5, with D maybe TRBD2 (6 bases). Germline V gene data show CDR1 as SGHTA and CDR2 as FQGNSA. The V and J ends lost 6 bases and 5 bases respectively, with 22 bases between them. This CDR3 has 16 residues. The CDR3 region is CASSPRGGRGHETQYF. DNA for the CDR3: TGTGCCAGCAGTCCCCGTGGAGGGCGCGGGCACGAGACCCAGTACTTC.

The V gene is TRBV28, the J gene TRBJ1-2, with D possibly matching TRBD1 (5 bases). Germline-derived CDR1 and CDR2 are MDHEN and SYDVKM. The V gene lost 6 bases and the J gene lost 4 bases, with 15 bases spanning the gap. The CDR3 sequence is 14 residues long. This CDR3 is CASSQGVPAYGYTF. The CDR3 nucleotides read TGTGCCAGCAGCCAAGGGGTCCCCGCCTATGGCTACACCTTC.

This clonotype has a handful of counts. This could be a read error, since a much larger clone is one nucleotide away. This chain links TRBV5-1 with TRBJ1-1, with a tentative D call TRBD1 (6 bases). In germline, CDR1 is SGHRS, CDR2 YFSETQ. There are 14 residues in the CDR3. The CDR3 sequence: CASSFRGWDTGAFF. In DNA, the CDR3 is TGCGCCAGCAGCTTTCGGGGGTGGGACACTGGAGCTTTCTTT. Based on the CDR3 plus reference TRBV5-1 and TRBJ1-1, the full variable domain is KAGVTQTPRYLIKTRGQQVTLSCSPISGHRSVSWYQQTPGQGLQFLFEYFSETQRNKGNFPGRFSGRQFSNSRSEMNVSTLELGDSALYLCASSFRGWDTGAFFGQGTRLTVV.